This TCR beta chain stems from a study of shared clonotypes between healthy human individuals. Study-level findings and limits: Sequencing depth was a factor that was expected to affect clonotype sharing among donors.

The trim removed 6 bases at V and 4 bases at J, leaving 11 bases unmatched. This CDR3 region has 15 residues. Germline V gene data show CDR1 as MNHEY and CDR2 as SMNVEV (reference sequence). The deep-level immunoSEQ assay was used. An even split of each subset's genomic DNA across several immunoSEQ plates was performed. Assay: immunoSEQ multiplex PCR; the TCRdb copy retains only in-frame clones and omits some. The sample records about 1.1 million clones, 70% to 80% being singletons. With respect to this clone: Its cognate antigen is unknown.

The chain is built from TRBV27 and TRBJ2-7; 8 nucleotides agree with TRBD1. The receptor was derived from a man between 18 and 29 years old in good health. Some clones in this sample may be carry-over from other donors' samples. The specimen sequenced was memory CD4+ T cells from PBMCs. Noted subset: CD45RA-negative fraction. This CDR3 reads CASRTRPDRVYEQYF. CDR3 DNA: TGTGCCAGCAGAACGAGACCGGACAGGGTGTACGAGCAGTACTTC.